Each of the 25 T cell receptor beta chains below was sequenced from the same sample in a study of regulatory T cells in long-lasting Graves disease. The time point is: newly diagnosed GD, antithyroid drugs for less than 3 months. PBMC RNA served as the TCR library source. Construction of the TCR beta libraries employed iRepertoire HTBI primers in conjunction with Arm-PCR of CDR3 regions. TCRdb processed the multiplex PCR reads anew with MiXCR; each CDR3 protein has one entry. The sample gives 400,000 to 500,000 distinct CDR3 sequences, approximately 16% of which show up once; 23% is in the top ten. This same sample was also taken into another study, of T cells in Graves' hyperthyroidism and ophthalmopathy.

The sample was peripheral blood mononuclear cells (PBMCs), taken at new diagnosis, from a patient treated with antithyroid drugs. These receptors were collected from a woman younger than 35 with Graves disease.

The rearrangement uses TRBV4-1 and TRBJ1-5, with 9 bases lining up with TRBD1. CDR1 is MGHRA and CDR2 is YSYEKL in the germline V gene. The CDR3 is 20 residues long. V shed 1 base and J 0 bases; nucleotides not matched to a gene: 13. The CDR3 DNA is TGCGCCAGCAGCCAAGGAATCCGGGACAGGGAAAAACATAGCAATCAGCCCCAGCATTTT. This encodes CASSQGIRDREKHSNQPQHF.

In regard to this clonotype: With a much larger clone just one base away, this may be a read error. The chain couples TRBV11-2 to TRBJ1-1, with TRBD1 matching over 8 bases. Germline CDR1 reads SGHAT; CDR2 reads FQNNGV. The CDR3 extends over 14 amino acids. The junction had 3 bases not matched to a gene; V was cut back by 2 bases and J by 4 bases. The CDR3 spells CASSLQGAGTEAFF. Here the CDR3 DNA reads TGTGCCAGCAGCTTACAGGGGGCCGGCACTGAAGCTTTCTTT. The full variable domain, completed using reference TRBV11-2 and TRBJ1-1, is EAGVAQSPRYKIIEKRQSVAFWCNPISGHATLYWYQQILGQGPKLLIQFQNNGVVDDSQLPKDRFSAERLKGVDSTLKIQPAKLEDSAVYLCASSLQGAGTEAFFGQGTRLTVV.

This clonotype was seen at least ten times. This chain uses TRBV20-1 with TRBJ2-7; possibly TRBD1 or TRBD2 for D (5 bases each). The CDR3 runs 13 residues. CDR1 DFQATT and CDR2 SNEGSKA come from the germline V gene (reference sequence). Trimming took 2 bases from V and 6 from J, leaving 14 bases between them. The CDR3 bases are TGCAGTGCTAGACAGGGAAATGGAGGCGAGCAGTACTTC. Its translation: CSARQGNGGEQYF.

The table lists this clonotype with many counts. The V and J genes are TRBV5-1 and TRBJ2-4, with D tentatively TRBD1 (5 bases). V dropped 1 base and J dropped 2 bases, with 13 bases sitting between them. Germline CDR1 and CDR2: SGHRS and YFSETQ. The CDR3 spans 16 residues. This chain's CDR3 is CASSLIAGITKNIQYF. The CDR3 DNA follows: TGCGCCAGCAGCTTGATAGCAGGGATCACCAAAAACATTCAGTACTTC.

In its sample, this clonotype was seen a few times. The rearrangement uses TRBV6-1 and TRBJ1-2, with 8 nucleotides matching TRBD1. Germline V CDR1 and CDR2: MNHNS, SASEGT. This CDR3 region has 16 residues. J was trimmed by 5 bases and V by 5 bases; bases with no gene match: 13. The chain's CDR3 is CASSPQTGVGTYGYTF. CDR3 in DNA: TGTGCCAGCAGTCCTCAGACAGGGGTGGGAACTTATGGCTACACCTTC.

This rearrangement joins TRBV4-2 to TRBJ2-6, with D perhaps matching TRBD1 (5 bases). In germline, CDR1 is LGHNA, CDR2 YNFKEQ. V was cut by 1 base and J by 1 base, with 8 bases left in between. The CDR3 is 16 residues long. CDR3 sequence reads: CASSQAQGSGANVLTF. The CDR3 bases are TGTGCCAGCAGCCAAGCTCAGGGTTCTGGGGCCAACGTCCTGACTTTC.

This rearrangement joins TRBV4-2 to TRBJ2-1; unclear D gene. Trimming stripped 6 bases from V and 2 bases from J, with 11 bases between. CDR3 size: 14 residues. The V gene's germline CDR1 is LGHNA and CDR2 YNFKEQ. The CDR3 nucleotides read TGTGCCAGCAGGGATACTACCGCCTACAATGAGCAGTTCTTC. Translation gives CASRDTTAYNEQFF.

With respect to this clonotype: Being one base from a much bigger clone, this may be a read error. The chain links TRBV7-9 to TRBJ1-1; D is undetermined. CDR1 and CDR2 from the germline V gene are SEHNR and FQNEAQ (reference sequence). There are 15 residues in the CDR3. Here the CDR3 reads CASSQYSLGNAEAFF. The DNA of the CDR3 is TGTGCCAGCAGCCAATACAGCCTGGGGAACGCTGAAGCTTTCTTT.

V and J are TRBV30 and TRBJ2-3, with D tentatively TRBD1 (6 bases). Germline V gives CDR1 GTSNPN, CDR2 SVGIG (reference sequence). The CDR3 has 15 amino acids. The germline V and J ends were trimmed by 8 bases and 0 bases, with 18 bases remaining between them. CDR3 DNA: TGTGCCAGTAGTACCCGGGACACTAGCACAGATACGCAGTATTTT. Translation: CASSTRDTSTDTQYF.

A note on this clonotype: Because the CDR3's place on the DNA is in doubt, the DNA is left out and the CDR3 is given as listed by TCRdb. The chain carries TRBV28 and TRBJ2-3; the table names TRBD2, a call not compared with the DNA. CDR1 and CDR2 (germline): MDHEN, SYDVKM. The CDR3 is 19 amino acids in total, end residues counted. CDR3 sequence reads: CASSFGPGTSGRFTDTRYF.

The rearrangement joins TRBV27 to TRBJ1-6; no definite D call. V was trimmed by 3 bases and J by 6 bases, leaving 12 bases between them. The CDR3 consists of 15 residues. Germline values: CDR1 MNHEY, CDR2 SMNVEV (reference sequence). The DNA of the CDR3 is TGTGCCAGCAGTTTTTACGTCCACCTTAATTCACCCCTCCACTTT. This encodes CASSFYVHLNSPLHF.

This clonotype was observed a handful of times. CDR3 sequence reads: CAWSLWADNQPQHF. The CDR3 nucleotides are TGTGCCTGGAGTCTGTGGGCAGATAATCAGCCCCAGCATTTT. J is TRBJ1-5 and V is TRBV30; the D is unclear. The germline CDR1 and CDR2 sequences are GTSNPN and SVGIG (reference sequence). The CDR3 is 14 amino acids. Trimming pared 2 bases from V and 4 bases from J, leaving 12 bases between.

Notes on this clonotype: This may be a read error: a much more frequent sequence differs by one nucleotide. The V gene is TRBV20-1, the J gene TRBJ2-3; the D gene is possibly TRBD2 (6 bases). Germline CDR1 and CDR2: DFQATT and SNEGSKA (reference sequence). V was trimmed by 6 bases and J by 0 bases, leaving 13 bases between them. This CDR3 region has 14 residues. CDR3 sequence: CSAPTGTSTDTQYF. The CDR3 DNA reads as TGCAGTGCCCCAACCGGGACTAGCACAGATACGCAGTATTTT.

V is TRBV19 and J is TRBJ2-1; D possibly matches TRBD1 or TRBD2 (5 bases each). The CDR3 consists of 16 residues. CDR1 and CDR2 from the germline V gene are LNHDA and SQIVND (reference sequence). Between the trimmed V and J ends, which lost 8 bases and 0 bases, there was a span of 17 bases. CDR3 sequence reads: CASRGGGGFSYNEQFF. The CDR3 nucleotides read TGTGCCAGTCGGGGCGGTGGGGGTTTCTCCTACAATGAGCAGTTCTTC.

The chain joins TRBV9 to TRBJ1-2; perhaps TRBD1 as D (5 bases). CDR3 size: 14 residues. Germline lookup yields CDR1 SGDLS and CDR2 YYNGEE. Trimming pared 0 bases from V and 1 base from J, leaving 7 bases between. CDR3 region: CASSVGGGNYGYTF. The CDR3 region has the DNA TGTGCCAGCAGCGTAGGCGGGGGTAACTATGGCTACACCTTC.

Many counts were recorded for this clonotype. The gene calls are TRBV3-1 and TRBJ2-5; no clear D gene. Germline V gene data show CDR1 as LGHDT and CDR2 as YNNKEL (reference sequence). The CDR3 contains 14 residues. V lost 1 base, J lost 1 base, and 7 bases lay in between. The CDR3 region is CASSQAPSQETQYF. CDR3 coding DNA: TGTGCCAGCAGCCAAGCACCTAGCCAAGAGACCCAGTACTTC.

The sample holds one count of this clonotype. The CDR3 bases are TGTGCCAGCAGTAATGGACAGTTAAGTGGCTACACCTTC. Protein: CASSNGQLSGYTF. The chain carries TRBV28 and TRBJ1-2, with D possibly TRBD1 on 6 matching bases. Germline V CDR1 and CDR2: MDHEN, SYDVKM. The V end was cut by 5 bases, the J end by 7 bases, with 14 bases between. The CDR3 sequence is 13 residues long.

This clonotype was counted ten times or more. This chain uses TRBV20-1 with TRBJ1-1; D ambiguous. CDR3 length: 11 amino acids. Trimming left V 8 bases short and J 4 bases short, with 11 bases between. Germline loops: CDR1 DFQATT, CDR2 SNEGSKA (reference sequence). CDR3 residues: CSPWKGTEAFF. The CDR3 nucleotides are TGCAGTCCCTGGAAGGGCACTGAAGCTTTCTTT.

This clonotype showed up many times. The rearrangement joins TRBV20-1 to TRBJ2-1; D is tentatively TRBD1 or TRBD2 (5 bases each). This CDR3 region has 13 residues. V was cut by 3 bases and J by 5 bases, with 11 bases left in between. Germline CDR1 reads DFQATT; CDR2 reads SNEGSKA (reference sequence). CDR3 region: CSARGDGDNEQFF. As DNA, the CDR3 is TGCAGTGCTAGGGGGGACGGAGACAATGAGCAGTTCTTC.

This clonotype has more than one count but fewer than ten. The V and J genes are TRBV7-9 and TRBJ1-5, with a tentative D call TRBD1 (5 bases). V lost 4 bases and J 5 bases, leaving 9 bases between the germline ends. Germline-derived CDR1 and CDR2 are SEHNR and FQNEAQ (reference sequence). This CDR3 spans 13 amino acids. The CDR3 nucleotides are TGTGCCAGCAGCTGGGGACGAGATCAGCCCCAGCATTTT. Its protein is CASSWGRDQPQHF.

V and J are TRBV7-2 and TRBJ2-3; D is perhaps TRBD1 (6 bases). V lost 1 base to trimming and J lost 0 bases, with 17 bases between them. This CDR3 has 18 residues. Germline V lookup: CDR1 SGHTA, CDR2 FQGNSA. DNA for the CDR3: TGTGCCAGCAGCTTAGATATTTGGGACATCACTAGCACAGATACGCAGTATTTT. Its translation is CASSLDIWDITSTDTQYF.

V is TRBV20-1 and J is TRBJ2-7; D unresolved. Trimming stripped 0 bases from V and 6 bases from J, with 12 bases between. The germline CDR1 and CDR2 sequences are DFQATT and SNEGSKA (reference sequence). This CDR3 contains 13 residues. The CDR3 is CSARDRPGVEQYF. CDR3 bases: TGCAGTGCTAGAGATCGGCCCGGTGTCGAGCAGTACTTC.

The J gene is TRBJ1-2, the V gene TRBV28; D not certain. Looked up from germline, CDR1 is MDHEN and CDR2 is SYDVKM. V gave up 7 bases and J gave up 5 bases, with 11 bases separating them. CDR3 length: 12 residues. CDR3 nucleotide sequence: TGTGCCAGCAATTCTCTTAAGTATGGCTACACCTTC. Its protein product is CASNSLKYGYTF.

This clonotype has a count of ten or more. The chain joins TRBV6-1 to TRBJ2-3; D unclear. V shed 9 bases and J shed 0 bases, with 13 bases lying between them. CDR3 length: 14 amino acids. CDR1 MNHNS and CDR2 SASEGT come from the germline V gene. CDR3 DNA: TGTGCCAGTCAAAAAAGTAGCAGCACAGATACGCAGTATTTT. Translated: CASQKSSSTDTQYF.

This clonotype was picked up a small number of times. This chain uses TRBV15 with TRBJ1-2; D may be TRBD1 (5 bases). Germline CDR1 LNHNV, CDR2 YYDKDF (reference sequence). The CDR3 length is 13 residues. Deletions cut 0 bases from V and 5 bases from J, with 7 bases between. The CDR3 region has the DNA TGTGCCACCAGCAGAGATCCAGGGTATGGCTACACCTTC. Amino acids: CATSRDPGYGYTF.